The 10 T cell receptor beta chains below all came from one sample that was sequenced in a study of blood T cell repertoires in COVID-19. TCRdb keeps only in-frame clones here, not all; method: immunoSEQ multiplex PCR. The table has under 200,000 clones, over 75% seen once. Sequences were obtained from PBMCs or T cells enriched from blood (not recorded which). These receptors all come from a young woman who had recovered from COVID-19.

The chain combines TRBV29-1 with TRBJ2-1; 10 positions agree with TRBD1. The CDR3 runs to 14 residues. The J segment lost 6 bases and the V segment lost 3 bases, leaving 5 bases of the junction unmatched. CDR1 SQVTM and CDR2 ANQGSEA come from the germline V gene. This chain's CDR3 is CSVDPRQGANEQFF. The CDR3 DNA reads as TGCAGCGTTGACCCCAGACAGGGGGCCAATGAGCAGTTCTTC.

This clone was seen only once. CDR3 amino acids: CASRSSGTNNEQFF. The CDR3 DNA sequence: TGTGCCAGCCGTTCTAGCGGGACCAACAATGAGCAGTTCTTC. The V and J genes are TRBV27 and TRBJ2-1; 9 nucleotides agree with TRBD2. V lost 8 bases and J lost 5; bases outside the gene matches: 7. This CDR3 is 14 amino acids long. Germline V lookup: CDR1 MNHEY, CDR2 SMNVEV (reference sequence).

This sequence joins TRBV10-3 and TRBJ2-3, with 12 nucleotides matching TRBD2. The CDR3 consists of 17 residues. Germline CDR1 ENHRY, CDR2 SYGVKD. V dropped 5 bases and J dropped 0; count of bases not matched to a gene: 6. CDR3: CAISPASGRGSTDTQYF. The CDR3 DNA reads as TGTGCCATCAGTCCTGCTAGCGGGAGGGGGAGCACAGATACGCAGTATTTT.

The chain employs TRBV4-3 and TRBJ2-5; 7 bases agree with TRBD2. TRBJ2-7 matches the DNA end more closely, so the J call is doubtful. Germline CDR1 and CDR2: LGHNA and YSLEER. The CDR3 covers 15 residues. CDR3 coding DNA: TGCGCCAGCAGCCAAGATTTGGGGGGGGCCTACGAGCAGTACTTC. This translates into CASSQDLGGAYEQYF.

The chain links TRBV20-1 to TRBJ1-1; D gene uncertain. Germline V gene data show CDR1 as DFQATT and CDR2 as SNEGSKA (reference sequence). V was cut by 3 bases and J by 0 bases, with 11 bases left in between. The CDR3 contains 14 residues. The CDR3 sequence is CSASPGGLNTEAFF. As DNA, the CDR3 is TGCAGTGCTAGTCCCGGCGGGTTGAACACTGAAGCTTTCTTT.

The J gene is TRBJ1-1, the V gene TRBV3-1 (or the pseudogene TRBV3-2); D is unresolved. The CDR3 extends over 14 amino acids. Trimming pared 3 bases from V and 8 bases from J, leaving 16 bases between. Germline V gives CDR1 LGHDT, CDR2 YNNKEL (reference sequence). The CDR3 nucleotides read TGTGCCAGCAGCCACGGCTTTTCGGAGGCCGAAGCTTTCTTT. It specifies CASSHGFSEAEAFF.

The CDR3 bases are TGTGCCAGCAGTCCGAACCTCGGGACTAGCCCCTACGAGCAGTACTTC. Its translation: CASSPNLGTSPYEQYF. The chain links TRBV28 to TRBJ2-7; 9 bases align to TRBD2. CDR1 MDHEN and CDR2 SYDVKM come from the germline V gene. Germline trimming cut 5 bases from V and 2 bases from J; bases unmatched to any gene: 10. The CDR3 runs 16 residues. Full variable domain (remainder filled in from reference TRBV28 and TRBJ2-7): DVKVTQSSRYLVKRTGEKVFLECVQDMDHENMFWYRQDPGLGLRLIYFSYDVKMKEKGDIPEGYSVSREKKERFSLILESASTNQTSMYLCASSPNLGTSPYEQYFGPGTRLTVT.

The rearrangement uses TRBV7-3 and TRBJ2-7; 11 bases are shared with TRBD1. This CDR3 is 22 amino acids long. Germline values: CDR1 SGHTA, CDR2 FQGTGA. The ends lost 3 bases at V and 2 bases at J; junction bases unmatched: 24. The CDR3 DNA is TGTGCCAGCAGCTTGACAAATCGGGACAGGGGGAAAGGTGTCAGCGGAACCTACGAGCAGTACTTC. This codes for CASSLTNRDRGKGVSGTYEQYF.

The gene calls are TRBV10-3 and TRBJ1-2; 7 bases map to TRBD1. V shed 4 bases and J 8 bases; nucleotides not matched to a gene: 13. The germline gives CDR1 ENHRY, CDR2 SYGVKD. The CDR3 runs to 15 residues. CDR3 loop: CAISVLGQDVEGYTF. As DNA, the CDR3 is TGTGCCATCAGTGTCCTAGGACAGGATGTTGAAGGCTACACCTTC.

V usage is TRBV7-9 and J usage is TRBJ2-2; 7 bases agree with TRBD1. Germline CDR1 is SEHNR and CDR2 is FQNEAQ (reference sequence). The CDR3 is 16 residues long. J lost 8 bases, V lost 0 bases, and 9 bases had no gene match. The CDR3 reads CASSLAQGVVFGELFF. DNA for the CDR3: TGTGCCAGCAGCTTAGCGCAGGGGGTCGTGTTTGGGGAGCTGTTTTTT.